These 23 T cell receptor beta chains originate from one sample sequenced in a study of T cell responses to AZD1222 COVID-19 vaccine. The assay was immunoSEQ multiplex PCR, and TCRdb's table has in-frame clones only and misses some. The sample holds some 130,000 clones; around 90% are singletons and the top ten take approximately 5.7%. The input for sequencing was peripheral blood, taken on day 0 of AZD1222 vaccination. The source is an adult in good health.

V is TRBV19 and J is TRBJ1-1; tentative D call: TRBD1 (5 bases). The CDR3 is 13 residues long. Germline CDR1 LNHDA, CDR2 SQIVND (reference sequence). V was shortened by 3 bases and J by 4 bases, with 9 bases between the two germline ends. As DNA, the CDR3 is TGTGCCAGTAGTATGAGGGGACCCACTGAAGCTTTCTTT. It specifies CASSMRGPTEAFF.

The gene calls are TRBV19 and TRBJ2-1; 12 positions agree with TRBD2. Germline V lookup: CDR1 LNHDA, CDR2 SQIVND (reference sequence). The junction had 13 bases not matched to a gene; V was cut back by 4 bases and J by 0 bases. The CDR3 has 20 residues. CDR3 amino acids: CASSKFSQTSGRTSYNEQFF. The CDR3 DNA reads TGTGCCAGTAGTAAATTTTCCCAAACTAGCGGGAGGACCTCCTACAATGAGCAGTTCTTC.

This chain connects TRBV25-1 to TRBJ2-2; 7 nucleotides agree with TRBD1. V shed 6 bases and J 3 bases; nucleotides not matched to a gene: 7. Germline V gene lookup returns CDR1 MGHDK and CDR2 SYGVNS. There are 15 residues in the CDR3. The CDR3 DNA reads TGTGCCAGCAGCCCACGGACAGGTCACACCGGGGAGCTGTTTTTT. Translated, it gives CASSPRTGHTGELFF.

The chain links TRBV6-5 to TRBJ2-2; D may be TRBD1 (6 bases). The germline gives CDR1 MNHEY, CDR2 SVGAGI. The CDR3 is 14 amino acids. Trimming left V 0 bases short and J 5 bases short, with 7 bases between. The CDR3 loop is CASSYSRGTGELFF. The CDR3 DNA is TGTGCCAGCAGTTACTCGAGGGGGACCGGGGAGCTGTTTTTT.

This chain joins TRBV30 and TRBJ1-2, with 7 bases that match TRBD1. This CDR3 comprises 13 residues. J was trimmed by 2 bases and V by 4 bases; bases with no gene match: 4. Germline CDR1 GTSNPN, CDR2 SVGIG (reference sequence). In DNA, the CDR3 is TGTGCCTGGACGGGACAGCCAAACTATGGCTACACCTTC. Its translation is CAWTGQPNYGYTF.

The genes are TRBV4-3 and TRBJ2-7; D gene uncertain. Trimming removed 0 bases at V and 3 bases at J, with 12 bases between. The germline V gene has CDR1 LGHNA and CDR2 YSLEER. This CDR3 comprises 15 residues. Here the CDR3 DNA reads TGCGCCAGCAGCCAAGAACGCACTACCCACTACGAGCAGTACTTC. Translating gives CASSQERTTHYEQYF.

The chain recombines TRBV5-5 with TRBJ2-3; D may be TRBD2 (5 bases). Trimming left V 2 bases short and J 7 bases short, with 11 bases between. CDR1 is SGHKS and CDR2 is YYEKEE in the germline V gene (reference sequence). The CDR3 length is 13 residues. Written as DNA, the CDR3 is TGTGCCAGCAGCTTCCACCCCGGGAATACGCAGTATTTT. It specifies CASSFHPGNTQYF.

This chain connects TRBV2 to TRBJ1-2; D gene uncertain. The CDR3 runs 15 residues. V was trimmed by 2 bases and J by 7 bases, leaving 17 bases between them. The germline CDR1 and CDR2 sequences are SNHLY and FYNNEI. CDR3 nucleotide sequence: TGTGCCAGCAGTGAAAGGTCAGGAGGCCCGGGTGGCTACACCTTC. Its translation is CASSERSGGPGGYTF.

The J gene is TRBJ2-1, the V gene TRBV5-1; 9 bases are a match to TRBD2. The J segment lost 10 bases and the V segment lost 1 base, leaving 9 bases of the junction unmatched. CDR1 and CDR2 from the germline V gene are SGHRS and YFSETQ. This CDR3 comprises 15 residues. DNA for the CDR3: TGCGCCAGCAGCTTGCTAGCGGGGTCTTGGTGGGAGCAGTTCTTC. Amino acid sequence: CASSLLAGSWWEQFF.

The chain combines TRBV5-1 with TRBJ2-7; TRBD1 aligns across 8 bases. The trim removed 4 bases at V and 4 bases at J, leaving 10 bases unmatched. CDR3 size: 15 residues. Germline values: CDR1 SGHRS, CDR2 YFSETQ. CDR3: CASSPGDRKKYEQYF. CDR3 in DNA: TGCGCCAGCAGCCCAGGGGACAGGAAGAAATACGAGCAGTACTTC.

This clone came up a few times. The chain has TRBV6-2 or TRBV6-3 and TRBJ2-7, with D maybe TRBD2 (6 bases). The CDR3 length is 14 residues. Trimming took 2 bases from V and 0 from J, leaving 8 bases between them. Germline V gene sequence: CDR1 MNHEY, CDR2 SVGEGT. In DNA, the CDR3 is TGTGCCAGCAGTTACGGCGGGACCTCCTACGAGCAGTACTTC. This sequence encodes CASSYGGTSYEQYF.

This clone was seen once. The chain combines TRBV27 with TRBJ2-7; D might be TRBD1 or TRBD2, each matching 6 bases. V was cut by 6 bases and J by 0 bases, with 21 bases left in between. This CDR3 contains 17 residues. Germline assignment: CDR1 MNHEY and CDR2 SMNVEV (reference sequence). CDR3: CASRPGTKGGYSYEQYF. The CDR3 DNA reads TGTGCCAGCAGACCAGGAACTAAAGGGGGGTACTCCTACGAGCAGTACTTC.

The CDR3 protein is CASRVQEGTIYF. CDR3 DNA: TGTGCCAGCAGGGTCCAAGAAGGGACCATATATTTT. The gene calls are TRBV2 and TRBJ1-3; no reliable D call. Germline values: CDR1 SNHLY, CDR2 FYNNEI. This CDR3 spans 12 amino acids. The V end was cut by 6 bases, the J end by 10 bases, with 13 bases between.

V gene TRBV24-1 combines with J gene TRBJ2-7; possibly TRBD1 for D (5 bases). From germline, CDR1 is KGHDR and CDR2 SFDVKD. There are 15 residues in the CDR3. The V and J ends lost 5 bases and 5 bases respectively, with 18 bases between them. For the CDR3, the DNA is TGTGCCACCAGTGGCCAGGGTAGCAGACCCCACGAGCAGTACTTC. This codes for CATSGQGSRPHEQYF.

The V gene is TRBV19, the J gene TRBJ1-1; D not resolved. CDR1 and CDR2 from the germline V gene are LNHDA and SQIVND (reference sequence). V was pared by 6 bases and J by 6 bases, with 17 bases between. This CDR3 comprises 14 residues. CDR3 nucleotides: TGTGCCAGTAGGGCTGGTAATCTGCTGGCTGAAGCTTTCTTT. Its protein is CASRAGNLLAEAFF.

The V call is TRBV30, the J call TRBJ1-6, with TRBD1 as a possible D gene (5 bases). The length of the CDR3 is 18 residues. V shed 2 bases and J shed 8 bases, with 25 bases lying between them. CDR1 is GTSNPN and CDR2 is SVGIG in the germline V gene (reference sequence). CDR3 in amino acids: CAWSPTRGVGDRDSPLHF. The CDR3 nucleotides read TGTGCCTGGAGTCCAACAAGGGGAGTAGGGGATAGGGATTCACCCCTCCACTTT.

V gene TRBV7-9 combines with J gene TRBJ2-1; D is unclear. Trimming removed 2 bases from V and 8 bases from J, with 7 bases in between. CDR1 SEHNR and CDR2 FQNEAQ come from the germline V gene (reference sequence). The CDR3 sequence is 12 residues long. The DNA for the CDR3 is TGTGCCAGCAGCTTAATTAAGGATGAGCAGTTCTTC. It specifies CASSLIKDEQFF.

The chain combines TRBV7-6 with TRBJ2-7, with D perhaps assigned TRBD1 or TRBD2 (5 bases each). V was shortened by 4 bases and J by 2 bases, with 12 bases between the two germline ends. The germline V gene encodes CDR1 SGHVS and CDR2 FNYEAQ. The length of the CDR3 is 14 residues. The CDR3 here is CASSYRDVPYEQYF. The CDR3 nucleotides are TGTGCCAGCAGCTACCGGGACGTGCCCTACGAGCAGTACTTC. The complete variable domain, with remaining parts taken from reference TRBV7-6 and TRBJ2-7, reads GAGVSQSPRYKVTKRGQDVALRCDPISGHVSLYWYRQALGQGPEFLTYFNYEAQQDKSGLPNDRFSAERPEGSISTLTIQRTEQRDSAMYRCASSYRDVPYEQYFGPGTRLTVT.

The CDR3 region is CASSNRDRGSRNYGYTF. CDR3 DNA sequence: TGTGCCAGCAGCAACCGGGACAGGGGTTCCCGTAACTATGGCTACACCTTC. The chain couples TRBV5-5 to TRBJ1-2; 10 nucleotides line up with TRBD1. The V and J ends lost 4 bases and 1 base, in that order; junction bases with no gene match: 10. CDR3 length equals 17 residues. CDR1 is SGHKS and CDR2 is YYEKEE in the germline V gene (reference sequence).

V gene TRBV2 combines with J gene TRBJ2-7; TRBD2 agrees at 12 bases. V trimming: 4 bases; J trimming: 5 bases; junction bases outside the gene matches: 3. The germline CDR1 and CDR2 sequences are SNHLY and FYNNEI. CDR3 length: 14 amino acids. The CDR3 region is CASSGTSGIHEQYF. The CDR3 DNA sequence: TGTGCCAGCAGTGGGACTAGCGGGATCCACGAGCAGTACTTC.

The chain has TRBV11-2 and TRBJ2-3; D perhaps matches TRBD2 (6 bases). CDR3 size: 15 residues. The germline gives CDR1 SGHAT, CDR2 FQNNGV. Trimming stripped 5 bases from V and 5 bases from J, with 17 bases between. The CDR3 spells CASSVWRVGRDTQYF. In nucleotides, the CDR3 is TGTGCCAGCAGCGTCTGGAGGGTGGGCAGAGATACGCAGTATTTT.

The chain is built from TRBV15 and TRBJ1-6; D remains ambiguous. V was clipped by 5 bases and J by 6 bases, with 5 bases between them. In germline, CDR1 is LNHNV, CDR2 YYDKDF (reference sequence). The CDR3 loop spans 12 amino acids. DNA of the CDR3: TGTGCCACCAGCCATGGTAATTCACCCCTCCACTTT. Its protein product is CATSHGNSPLHF.

Here the CDR3 DNA reads TGTGCCAGCAGTTTAGGGTCAGGAACCGACTACACCTTC. This encodes CASSLGSGTDYTF. The V call is TRBV12-3 or TRBV12-4, the J call TRBJ1-2; D is unresolved. The germline V and J ends were trimmed by 1 base and 10 bases, with 13 bases remaining between them. CDR3 size: 13 residues.